These 21 T cell receptor beta chains were sequenced from one sample in a study of tissue T cells after allogeneic stem cell transplantation. Sample time point: mouse harvest day 14 after allogeneic transplant. The graft held 10^6 splenic CD5+ T cells and 10^7 T-cell-depleted bone marrow cells. Here immunoSEQ multiplex PCR was the method, and the copy in TCRdb shows in-frame clones only, minus some. This repertoire shows 2,000 to 2,500 clones, under 60% found once; its top ten account for 30% to 40%. The specimen sequenced was lymph node tissue. Source of these receptors: a female BALB/c mouse given C57BL/6 T cells with graft-versus-host disease after an allogeneic hematopoietic cell transplant.

Points on this clone: Gene and germline names: mouse. From the germline J gene comes the end of the CDR3, since the read stops 1 residue before it. The V and J genes are TRBV26 and TRBJ2-3; no clear D gene. V was trimmed by 3 bases and J by 0 bases, leaving 7 bases between them. The length of the CDR3 is 14 residues. From germline, CDR1 is KGHPV and CDR2 FQNQEV (reference sequence). This chain's CDR3 is CASSLMGSAETLYF. The part of the CDR3 DNA that was read is TGTGCCAGCAGTCTCATGGGTAGTGCAGAAACGCTGTAT.

In its sample, this clone was seen a few times. Mouse gene names apply. The DNA ends 1 residue before the CDR3 does, and the rest of the CDR3 is filled in from the germline J gene. The chain combines TRBV5 with TRBJ2-7; TRBD1 matches at 8 bases. Per germline, CDR1 LGHNA and CDR2 YNLKQL (reference sequence). J gave up 3 bases and V 2 bases, and 3 bases lay outside the gene matches. The CDR3 length is 14 residues. CDR3 DNA (partial): TGTGCCAGCAGCCAACCGGGACAGGACTATGAACAGTAC. Protein sequence: CASSQPGQDYEQY. In full, the CDR3 is CASSQPGQDYEQYF.

Notes on this clone: The listed genes are named as in mouse. The CDR3 goes on 1 residue after the read ends, and that part is filled in from the germline J gene. The chain uses TRBV26 and TRBJ2-7, with D perhaps TRBD1 (6 bases). Trimming removed 4 bases at V and 6 bases at J, with 10 bases between. Germline lookup yields CDR1 KGHPV and CDR2 FQNQEV (reference sequence). The CDR3 covers 12 residues. CDR3 bases read: TGTGCCAGCAGTCCGACAGGTTTTGAACAGTAC. It encodes CASSPTGFEQY. The complete CDR3 reads CASSPTGFEQYF.

This clone occurred a few times. Here the gene names and germline are mouse. The read falls 1 residue short of the CDR3 end, and the missing part is taken from the germline J gene. This rearrangement joins TRBV1 to TRBJ2-7, with 7 bases matching TRBD1. CDR1 is NSQYPW and CDR2 is LRSPGD in the germline V gene (reference sequence). The CDR3 sequence is 14 residues long. Losses at the gene ends were 0 bases for V and 4 bases for J; bases not matched to a gene: 3. Incomplete CDR3 DNA: TGCACCTGCAGTGCAGATCAGACAGGGTATGAACAGTAC. Its protein product is CTCSADQTGYEQY. The complete CDR3 sequence is CTCSADQTGYEQYF.

Comment on this clone: Gene names are the mouse ones. Read sequence stops 1 residue before the CDR3 end, and the germline J gene provides the missing end. The gene calls are TRBV23 and TRBJ1-4; the DNA was not used to check the table's D call, TRBD1. Looked up from germline, CDR1 is KGHTA and CDR2 is FQNQQP. The CDR3 has 12 residues. The part of the CDR3 DNA that was read is TGCTCCAGCAGTCGAGGCAACGAAAGATTATTT. Its translation: CSSSRGNERLF. The CDR3 in its entirety is CSSSRGNERLFF.

With regard to this clone: The germline and genes are mouse ones. The missing CDR3 end, 1 residue past where the read stops, is filled in from the germline J gene. The chain links TRBV12-1 to TRBJ1-1; TRBD1 agrees at 10 bases. Losses at the gene ends were 3 bases for V and 8 bases for J; bases not matched to a gene: 2. This CDR3 contains 12 residues. Germline V gene sequence: CDR1 SGHSN, CDR2 HYEKVE. The DNA read from the CDR3 is TGTGCCAGCTCTAGACAGGGGGCCGAAGTCTTC. Amino acid sequence: CASSRQGAEVF. The entire CDR3 is CASSRQGAEVFF.

As for this clone: Germline and genes here are mouse. The DNA ends 1 residue before the CDR3 does, and the rest of the CDR3 is filled in from the germline J gene. The rearrangement joins TRBV26 to TRBJ1-3, with D maybe TRBD1 (6 bases). Trimming removed 4 bases from V and 0 bases from J, with 10 bases in between. The CDR3 is 15 amino acids. Germline assignment: CDR1 KGHPV and CDR2 FQNQEV (reference sequence). Partial CDR3 DNA: TGTGCCAGCAGTCGTCAGGGGAATTCTGGAAATACGCTCTAT. This sequence encodes CASSRQGNSGNTLY. The whole CDR3 sequence reads CASSRQGNSGNTLYF. Combining the CDR3 with reference TRBV26 and TRBJ1-3 gives the whole variable domain NSKVIQTPRYLVKGQGQKAKMRCIPEKGHPVVFWYQQNKNNEFKFLINFQNQEVLQQIDMTEKRFSAECPSNSPCSLEIQSSEAGDSALYLCASSRQGNSGNTLYFGEGSRLIVV.

By its share, this clone is large. Genes and germline are mouse. From the germline J gene comes the end of the CDR3, since the read stops 1 residue before it. The rearrangement uses TRBV4 and TRBJ2-1, with 12 bases lining up with TRBD2. The CDR3 totals 15 residues. With 4 bases clipped from V and 4 bases from J, the junction kept 2 bases outside the gene matches. Germline V gene sequence: CDR1 LGHDT, CDR2 YNNKQL (reference sequence). The covered CDR3 bases are TGTGCCAGCAGCTCGGACTGGGGGGGATATGCTGAGCAGTTC. Encoded protein: CASSSDWGGYAEQF. The CDR3, in full, reads CASSSDWGGYAEQFF. The complete variable domain, with remaining parts taken from reference TRBV4 and TRBJ2-1, reads ETAVFQTPNYHVTQVGNEVSFNCKQTLGHDTMYWYKQDSKKLLKIMFSYNNKQLIVNETVPRRFSPQSSDKAHLNLRIKSVEPEDSAVYLCASSSDWGGYAEQFFGPGTRLTVL.

This clone was seen a handful of times. Gene names and germline refer to mouse. CDR3 loop: CASSSTGGAGEQYF. The DNA read from the CDR3 is TGTGCCAGCAGCTCGACTGGGGGGGCGGGAGAACAGTAC. The chain has TRBV3 and TRBJ2-7; 12 bases fit TRBD2. The CDR3 end is not reached by the read, which stops 1 residue before it; the germline J gene fills it in. V dropped 4 bases and J dropped 7; count of bases not matched to a gene: 5. The V gene's germline CDR1 is SNHLY and CDR2 FYNGKV (reference sequence). The CDR3 is 14 amino acids.

This clone was detected only a few times. Gene names are the mouse ones. Read sequence stops 1 residue before the CDR3 end, and the germline J gene provides the missing end. This rearrangement joins TRBV26 to TRBJ1-4; 8 nucleotides align to TRBD1. The V gene end was trimmed by 4 bases and the J gene end by 7 bases; junction bases not matched to a gene: 8. The CDR3 length is 15 residues. Germline CDR1 is KGHPV and CDR2 is FQNQEV (reference sequence). The CDR3 reads CASSRAGGFGERLFF. The CDR3 DNA, read in part, is TGTGCCAGCAGTCGGGCAGGGGGCTTTGGCGAAAGATTATTT.

As for this clone: The listed genes are named as in mouse. The read ends 1 residue early relative to the CDR3; the germline J gene fills the gap. This chain connects TRBV26 to TRBJ1-6; the D gene is possibly TRBD1 (6 bases). TRBJ1-6 has ORF status, its function being uncertain. Germline CDR1 KGHPV, CDR2 FQNQEV (reference sequence). There are 14 residues in the CDR3. V was pared by 0 bases and J by 6 bases, with 6 bases between. The chain's CDR3 is CASSLSGANSPLYF. CDR3 bases read: TGTGCCAGCAGTCTGTCGGGGGCTAATTCGCCCCTCTAC.

On this clone: Relative to the germline gene, one junction end is altered; a read error may explain this. These gene names are mouse names. The sequence runs out 1 residue before the end of the CDR3; the remainder is reconstructed from the germline J gene. V usage is TRBV13-3 and J usage is TRBJ1-5; tentative D call: TRBD1 (6 bases). The CDR3 contains 15 residues. The germline V gene has CDR1 NNHDY and CDR2 SYVADS. The DNA read from the CDR3 is TGTGCCAGCGGTGATGCAAGGGGGGTCAACCAGGCTCCGCTT. Residues: CASGDARGVNQAPL. Given in full, the CDR3 is CASGDARGVNQAPLF.

Remarks on this clone: Germline and genes: mouse. Read data end 1 residue before the CDR3 end; the end is taken from the germline J gene. The gene calls are TRBV20 and TRBJ2-7; 10 nucleotides align to TRBD2. Trimming cost V 4 bases and J 0 bases; bases outside gene matches: 3. In germline, CDR1 is GFQATS, CDR2 STVNSAI. This CDR3 comprises 14 residues. Partial CDR3 DNA: TGTGGTGCTACGGACTGGGGGAGCTCCTATGAACAGTAC. As protein: CGATDWGSSYEQY. The complete CDR3 sequence is CGATDWGSSYEQYF.

Concerning this clone: Germline and genes here are mouse. The read finishes 1 residue shy of the CDR3 end, and the germline J gene is used to complete it. The V call is TRBV26, the J call TRBJ2-2; the D is unclear. This CDR3 comprises 14 residues. CDR1 and CDR2 from the germline V gene are KGHPV and FQNQEV (reference sequence). Between the trimmed V and J ends, which lost 3 bases and 0 bases, there was a span of 5 bases. CDR3 region: CASSLSANTGQLYF. The sequenced CDR3 bases are TGTGCCAGCAGTCTCAGCGCAAACACCGGGCAGCTCTAC.

Note on this clone: The gene names here belong to mouse. The read ends 1 residue shy of where the CDR3 ends; the end is completed using the germline J gene. This chain connects TRBV26 to TRBJ1-4; D unresolved. The V end was cut by 1 base, the J end by 0 bases, with 0 bases between. The CDR3 length is 13 residues. CDR1 is KGHPV, CDR2 FQNQEV, per germline (reference sequence). The sequenced part of the CDR3 DNA is TGTGCCAGCAGTCTGTTTTCCAACGAAAGATTATTT. It specifies CASSLFSNERLF. The whole CDR3 sequence is CASSLFSNERLFF.

Points on this clone: Gene names and germline refer to mouse. The CDR3 goes on 1 residue after the read ends, and that part is filled in from the germline J gene. The genes are TRBV26 and TRBJ1-3, with no clear D. There are 14 residues in the CDR3. Trimming cost V 2 bases and J 0 bases, with 5 bases left between them. Germline-derived CDR1 and CDR2 are KGHPV and FQNQEV (reference sequence). CDR3 DNA, as far as it was read: TGTGCCAGCAGTCTGGGCAATTCTGGAAATACGCTCTAT. Protein product: CASSLGNSGNTLY. The whole CDR3 sequence reads CASSLGNSGNTLYF.

This clone was detected only a few times. Genes and germline come from the mouse. The CDR3 end is not reached by the read, which stops 1 residue before it; the germline J gene fills it in. The chain couples TRBV1 to TRBJ1-3; maybe TRBD1 (5 bases). The V gene's germline CDR1 is NSQYPW and CDR2 LRSPGD (reference sequence). This CDR3 comprises 15 residues. The ends were cut back, 1 base at V and 0 bases at J, with 7 bases in the middle. The chain's CDR3 is CTCSAGQTSGNTLYF. The DNA read from the CDR3 is TGCACCTGCAGTGCAGGACAGACTTCTGGAAATACGCTCTAT.

In regard to this clone: The gene names here belong to mouse. The CDR3 end is not reached by the read, which stops 1 residue before it; the germline J gene fills it in. The chain carries TRBV16 and TRBJ2-2; D might be TRBD2 (6 bases). Per germline, CDR1 SGHSA and CDR2 FRNQAP. Trimming pared 1 base from V and 1 base from J, leaving 7 bases between. The CDR3 has 15 residues. The CDR3 is CASSLGGVNTGQLYF. CDR3 bases read: TGTGCAAGCAGCTTAGGGGGGGTAAACACCGGGCAGCTCTAC.

To note about this clone: The gene names here belong to mouse. The sequence runs out 1 residue before the end of the CDR3; the remainder is reconstructed from the germline J gene. The chain couples TRBV12-1 to TRBJ2-3, with 7 bases aligning to TRBD2. The germline gives CDR1 SGHSN, CDR2 HYEKVE. V gave up 2 bases and J gave up 0 bases; unmatched junction bases: 4. The CDR3 sequence is 15 residues long. This CDR3 reads CASSRWGTSAETLYF. The CDR3 bases that were read are TGTGCCAGCTCTCGCTGGGGGACTAGTGCAGAAACGCTGTAT. Full variable domain (outside the CDR3, taken from reference TRBV12-1 and TRBJ2-3): DSGVVQSPRHIIKEKGGRSVLTCIPISGHSNVVWYQQTLGKELKFLIQHYEKVERDKGFLPSRFSVQQFDDYHSEMNMSALELEDSAMYFCASSRWGTSAETLYFGSGTRLTVL.

Concerning this clone itself: Genes here carry mouse names. The read stops 1 residue short of the end of the CDR3; the missing end is completed from the germline J gene. This chain links TRBV13-3 with TRBJ1-2; TRBD1 is a possible D gene (5 bases). V was shortened by 1 base and J by 0 bases, with 7 bases between the two germline ends. Germline CDR1 is NNHDY and CDR2 is SYVADS. This CDR3 spans 14 amino acids. Here the CDR3 reads CASSDFRANSDYTF. The CDR3 bases that were read are TGTGCCAGCAGTGATTTCAGGGCAAACTCCGACTACACC.

This clone came up a few times. Gene names refer to mouse genes. Read sequence stops 1 residue before the CDR3 end, and the germline J gene provides the missing end. This sequence joins TRBV13-1 and TRBJ1-3; no reliable D call. V was clipped by 3 bases and J by 0 bases, with 10 bases between them. Germline assignment: CDR1 NSHNY and CDR2 SYGAGN. The CDR3 extends over 15 amino acids. The part of the CDR3 DNA that was read is TGTGCCAGCAGTGCCCAGACAAATTCTGGAAATACGCTCTAT. It translates to CASSAQTNSGNTLY. The complete CDR3 protein is CASSAQTNSGNTLYF.